This entry describes one T cell receptor beta chain. The data were obtained in a study of PD-1 blockade in mismatch repair-deficient tumors. CDR3 length: 15 residues. The germline gives CDR1 MGHRA, CDR2 YSYEKL. J was trimmed by 9 bases and V by 4 bases; bases with no gene match: 10. Assay: immunoSEQ multiplex PCR; the TCRdb copy retains only in-frame clones and omits some. The table records about 79,000 clones, 70% to 90% of them present only once. This TCR derives from an adult with mismatch repair-deficient cancer. Material: peripheral blood, obtained 44 weeks after starting pembrolizumab. The chain has TRBV4-1 and TRBJ2-1; 9 positions match TRBD1. CDR3 DNA: TGCGCCAGCAGCCGCGCAAGGGACAGGGCGAGTGAGCAGTTCTTC. Amino acids: CASSRARDRASEQFF.